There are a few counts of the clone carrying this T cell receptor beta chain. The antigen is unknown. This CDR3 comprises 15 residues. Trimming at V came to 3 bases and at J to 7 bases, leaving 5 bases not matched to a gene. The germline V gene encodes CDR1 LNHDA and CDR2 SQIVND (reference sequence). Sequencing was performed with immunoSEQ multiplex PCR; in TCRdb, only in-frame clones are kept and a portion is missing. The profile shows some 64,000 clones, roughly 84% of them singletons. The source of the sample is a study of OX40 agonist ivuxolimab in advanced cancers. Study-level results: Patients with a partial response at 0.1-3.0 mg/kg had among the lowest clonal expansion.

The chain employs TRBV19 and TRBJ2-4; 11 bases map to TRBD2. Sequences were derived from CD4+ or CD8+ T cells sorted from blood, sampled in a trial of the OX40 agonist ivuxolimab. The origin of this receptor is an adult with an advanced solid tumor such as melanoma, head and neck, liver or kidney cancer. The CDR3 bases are TGTGCCAGTAGTATCACTAGCGGGGGATTGAACATTCAGTACTTC. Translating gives CASSITSGGLNIQYF.